The 30 T cell receptor beta chains reported below all come from one sample, sequenced in a study of T cell repertoires in cytomegalovirus infection. TCRdb independently ran MiXCR on the reads; one entry per CDR3 protein. The sample lists 490,000 or so distinct CDR3 sequences; about 10% were seen once. Sequences were obtained from PBMCs. The receptors were gathered from a human donor in good health (CMV status not recorded). Some clones in this sample may be carry-over from other donors' samples.

This clonotype occurred many times. The chain links TRBV9 to TRBJ2-3; TRBD1 agrees at 7 bases. V trimming: 3 bases; J trimming: 5 bases; junction bases outside the gene matches: 12. The CDR3 covers 16 residues. Per germline, CDR1 SGDLS and CDR2 YYNGEE. CDR3 sequence reads: CASSARIDRVLDTQYF. CDR3 DNA: TGTGCCAGCAGCGCCAGGATTGACAGGGTTTTAGATACGCAGTATTTT.

This clonotype was found many times. The chain's CDR3 is CASSLNWLGETQYF. The CDR3 DNA is TGTGCCAGCAGCCTCAACTGGTTGGGAGAGACCCAGTACTTC. This rearrangement joins TRBV11-1 to TRBJ2-5; D not certain. CDR1 is SGHAT, CDR2 FQDESV, per germline (reference sequence). The CDR3 consists of 14 residues. Trimming shortened V by 5 bases and J by 4 bases, and 14 bases separated the two germline ends.

This clonotype was counted many times. The rearrangement joins TRBV20-1 to TRBJ1-1; no definite D call. This CDR3 has 13 residues. Germline CDR1 is DFQATT and CDR2 is SNEGSKA (reference sequence). The V and J ends lost 0 bases and 0 bases respectively, with 5 bases between them. The CDR3 loop reads CSARDPLNTEAFF. The DNA for the CDR3 is TGCAGTGCTAGAGATCCCCTGAACACTGAAGCTTTCTTT.

The V gene is TRBV12-3 or TRBV12-4, the J gene TRBJ2-2; 9 nucleotides align to TRBD1. This CDR3 contains 16 residues. V shed 6 bases and J 4 bases; nucleotides not matched to a gene: 9. CDR3 nucleotide sequence: TGTGCCAGCAGAAAACGGACAGGGGCGGGCACCGGGGAGCTGTTTTTT. Translating it yields CASRKRTGAGTGELFF.

This clonotype was counted a few times. V gene TRBV4-2 combines with J gene TRBJ2-7, with 10 bases that match TRBD2. Trimming at V came to 4 bases and at J to 3 bases, leaving 6 bases not matched to a gene. The germline CDR1 and CDR2 sequences are LGHNA and YNFKEQ. This CDR3 contains 15 residues. CDR3 region: CASSLLAGENYEQYF. The CDR3 DNA sequence: TGTGCCAGCAGCCTGCTAGCGGGAGAAAACTACGAGCAGTACTTC.

This clonotype was detected a few times. The CDR3 DNA reads as TGTGCCAGCAGTTTTCGGGACAGGAGGGGGTTCTTC. Amino acid sequence: CASSFRDRRGFF. The rearrangement joins TRBV28 to TRBJ2-1; 8 bases fit TRBD1. Germline V gene lookup returns CDR1 MDHEN and CDR2 SYDVKM. The CDR3 covers 12 residues. The V gene end was trimmed by 3 bases and the J gene end by 15 bases; junction bases not matched to a gene: 7.

In this sample, this clonotype turned up many times. The rearrangement uses TRBV19 and TRBJ2-1; 12 bases are a match to TRBD2. Germline V CDR1 and CDR2: LNHDA, SQIVND (reference sequence). The CDR3 length is 14 residues. The V gene end was trimmed by 10 bases and the J gene end by 12 bases; junction bases not matched to a gene: 13. CDR3 region: CATRESSGRARQFF. The CDR3 DNA reads as TGTGCCACTAGGGAGTCTAGCGGGAGGGCCCGGCAGTTCTTC.

This clonotype has a handful of counts. The gene calls are TRBV12-3 or TRBV12-4 and TRBJ2-2; TRBD1 matches at 9 bases. V gave up 6 bases and J gave up 6 bases; unmatched junction bases: 5. There are 14 residues in the CDR3. CDR3 sequence: CASRITGGPGELFF. In DNA, the CDR3 is TGTGCCAGCAGAATCACAGGGGGCCCCGGGGAGCTGTTTTTT.

The chain has TRBV27 and TRBJ1-1; D remains unclear. Germline assignment: CDR1 MNHEY and CDR2 SMNVEV (reference sequence). The CDR3 is 15 amino acids. V was cut by 5 bases and J by 5 bases, with 18 bases left in between. The CDR3 DNA reads as TGTGCCAGCAGTACCCGAGGAGGGCGAGGAACTGAAGCTTTCTTT. This sequence encodes CASSTRGGRGTEAFF.

This clonotype has at least ten counts. In DNA, the CDR3 is TGTGCCATCAGTGAGTCGACCGACAGCAGAAACTATGGCTACACCTTC. It encodes CAISESTDSRNYGYTF. The chain combines TRBV10-3 with TRBJ1-2, with a tentative D call TRBD1 (5 bases). V lost 0 bases, J lost 2 bases, and 13 bases lay in between. Germline assignment: CDR1 ENHRY and CDR2 SYGVKD. This CDR3 has 16 amino acids.

Many counts were recorded for this clonotype. This rearrangement joins TRBV7-8 to TRBJ2-1; 13 positions agree with TRBD2. V shed 5 bases, J shed 2 bases, and the junction held 9 bases outside the gene matches. The CDR3 totals 18 residues. The germline V gene has CDR1 SGHVS and CDR2 FQNEAQ. The CDR3 sequence is CASSRAGTSGITYNEQFF. The CDR3, as DNA: TGTGCCAGCAGCCGGGCTGGGACTAGCGGGATCACCTACAATGAGCAGTTCTTC. Combining the CDR3 with reference TRBV7-8 and TRBJ2-1 gives the whole variable domain GAGVSQSPRYKVAKRGQDVALRCDPISGHVSLFWYQQALGQGPEFLTYFQNEAQLDKSGLPSDRFFAERPEGSVSTLKIQRTQQEDSAVYLCASSRAGTSGITYNEQFFGPGTRLTVL.

The chain uses TRBV3-1 and TRBJ1-1; 9 bases fit TRBD1. The CDR3 has 12 amino acids. J lost 6 bases, V lost 6 bases, and 2 bases had no gene match. Germline V gene sequence: CDR1 LGHDT, CDR2 YNNKEL (reference sequence). CDR3 coding DNA: TGTGCCAGCAGTCGGGACAGGGCTGAAGCTTTCTTT. Its translation is CASSRDRAEAFF. The full variable domain, completed using reference TRBV3-1 and TRBJ1-1, is DTAVSQTPKYLVTQMGNDKSIKCEQNLGHDTMYWYKQDSKKFLKIMFSYNNKELIINETVPNRFSPKSPDKAHLNLHINSLELGDSAVYFCASSRDRAEAFFGQGTRLTVV.

This clonotype was found many times. The chain recombines TRBV7-2 with TRBJ2-7; 7 nucleotides align to TRBD2. V shed 0 bases and J 5 bases; nucleotides not matched to a gene: 4. In germline, CDR1 is SGHTA, CDR2 FQGNSA. CDR3 size: 14 residues. CDR3 in DNA: TGTGCCAGCAGCTTAGCGCCCGGACTAGACGAGCAGTACTTC. It encodes CASSLAPGLDEQYF. Supplemented by reference TRBV7-2 and TRBJ2-7, the full variable domain reads GAGVSQSPSNKVTEKGKDVELRCDPISGHTALYWYRQSLGQGLEFLIYFQGNSAPDKSGLPSDRFSAERTGGSVSTLTIQRTQQEDSAVYLCASSLAPGLDEQYFGPGTRLTVT.

Ten or more counts support this clonotype. The V gene is TRBV6-1, the J gene TRBJ1-2, with a tentative D call TRBD1 (6 bases). The CDR3 extends over 14 amino acids. V dropped 7 bases and J dropped 6 bases, with 18 bases sitting between them. Germline V lookup: CDR1 MNHNS, CDR2 SASEGT. The CDR3: CASKGHFLLDGYTF. Here the CDR3 DNA reads TGTGCCAGCAAGGGACACTTCTTACTGGATGGCTACACCTTC.

This clonotype appeared many times. The chain uses TRBV2 and TRBJ2-5; D could derive from TRBD1 or TRBD2 (5 bases each). The germline V and J ends were trimmed by 6 bases and 1 base, with 15 bases remaining between them. The CDR3 sequence is 15 residues long. Looked up from germline, CDR1 is SNHLY and CDR2 is FYNNEI. The chain's CDR3 is CASREGTVSQETQYF. The CDR3 DNA follows: TGTGCCAGCAGAGAGGGGACGGTGAGCCAAGAGACCCAGTACTTC. Supplemented by reference TRBV2 and TRBJ2-5, the full variable domain reads EPEVTQTPSHQVTQMGQEVILRCVPISNHLYFYWYRQILGQKVEFLVSFYNNEISEKSEIFDDQFSVERPDGSNFTLKIRSTKLEDSAMYFCASREGTVSQETQYFGPGTRLLVL.

Concerning this clonotype: A much larger clone sits a single nucleotide away, making a read error possible. The V call is TRBV29-1, the J call TRBJ2-5; 9 positions agree with TRBD1. Trimming cost V 8 bases and J 7 bases; bases outside gene matches: 17. This CDR3 spans 15 amino acids. The germline V gene encodes CDR1 SQVTM and CDR2 ANQGSEA. CDR3 coding DNA: TGCAGCCTTGTCCCCTTAACAGGGGGCGAAGTGACCCAGTACTTC. This translates into CSLVPLTGGEVTQYF.

This clonotype occurred many times. J is TRBJ2-1 and V is TRBV3-1; a weak D match, TRBD1 (6 bases). The CDR3 totals 15 residues. The V end was cut by 1 base, the J end by 14 bases, with 21 bases between. Germline V gene data show CDR1 as LGHDT and CDR2 as YNNKEL (reference sequence). CDR3: CASSQVIYRVMFKFF. Written as DNA, the CDR3 is TGTGCCAGCAGCCAAGTGATCTACAGGGTCATGTTTAAGTTCTTC.

This clonotype appeared many times. The chain links TRBV4-1 to TRBJ1-1, with TRBD1 identical over 7 bases. The trim removed 0 bases at V and 4 bases at J, leaving 8 bases unmatched. This CDR3 has 16 residues. From germline, CDR1 is MGHRA and CDR2 YSYEKL. CDR3 residues: CASSQEGFRGTTEAFF. CDR3 bases: TGCGCCAGCAGCCAAGAAGGGTTCAGGGGGACCACTGAAGCTTTCTTT.

The genes are TRBV20-1 and TRBJ2-1; D may correspond to TRBD1 or TRBD2 (5 bases each). Between the trimmed V and J ends, which lost 6 bases and 12 bases, there was a span of 21 bases. CDR3 length: 13 amino acids. Germline CDR1 is DFQATT and CDR2 is SNEGSKA (reference sequence). The CDR3 bases are TGCAGTGCCGTGGGGCCAGGAGGAAGTAGGCAGTTCTTC. It yields the protein CSAVGPGGSRQFF.

This clonotype was seen ten or more times. The chain couples TRBV3-1 to TRBJ2-6; 9 nucleotides match TRBD1. The CDR3 sequence is 17 residues long. Trimming at V came to 4 bases and at J to 2 bases, leaving 6 bases not matched to a gene. Germline assignment: CDR1 LGHDT and CDR2 YNNKEL (reference sequence). CDR3 DNA: TGTGCCAGCAGCCCCACAGGGGGCGAACCTGGGGCCAACGTCCTGACTTTC. Encoded protein: CASSPTGGEPGANVLTF.

This clonotype was observed many times. The chain is built from TRBV11-1 and TRBJ2-7, with D tentatively TRBD1 (5 bases). CDR1 and CDR2 (germline): SGHAT, FQDESV (reference sequence). V was shortened by 6 bases and J by 0 bases, with 15 bases between the two germline ends. The CDR3 consists of 15 residues. CDR3 region: CASRGPAGSSYEQYF. In DNA, the CDR3 is TGTGCCAGCAGGGGGCCGGCTGGAAGCTCCTACGAGCAGTACTTC.

This chain joins TRBV27 and TRBJ2-1; D is undetermined. CDR1 is MNHEY, CDR2 SMNVEV, per germline (reference sequence). This CDR3 has 15 residues. V lost 6 bases, J lost 2 bases, and 14 bases lay in between. CDR3 coding DNA: TGTGCCAGCAGCCGCCCGGAGTCCGCCTACAATGAGCAGTTCTTC. It translates to CASSRPESAYNEQFF.

This clonotype was seen many times. This CDR3 reads CASSNQGAAGYTF. CDR3 coding DNA: TGTGCCAGCAGCAATCAGGGGGCGGCTGGCTACACCTTC. The chain joins TRBV5-5 to TRBJ1-2; TRBD1 matches 8 bases. Germline trimming cut 4 bases from V and 7 bases from J; bases unmatched to any gene: 6. CDR1 is SGHKS and CDR2 is YYEKEE in the germline V gene (reference sequence). CDR3 length: 13 residues. The entire variable domain, with the rest obtained from reference TRBV5-5 and TRBJ1-2, is as follows: DAGVTQSPTHLIKTRGQQVTLRCSPISGHKSVSWYQQVLGQGPQFIFQYYEKEERGRGNFPDRFSARQFPNYSSELNVNALLLGDSALYLCASSNQGAAGYTFGSGTRLTVV.

The chain has TRBV5-1 and TRBJ2-5; D possibly corresponds to TRBD1 (5 bases). V was clipped by 0 bases and J by 5 bases, with 14 bases between them. Germline V gene lookup returns CDR1 SGHRS and CDR2 YFSETQ. This CDR3 is built from 15 residues. Here the CDR3 DNA reads TGCGCCAGCAGCTTGGCCAAGGGGCTCGGGGAGACCCAGTACTTC. Its translation: CASSLAKGLGETQYF.

This clonotype was recorded at least ten times. The gene calls are TRBV5-6 and TRBJ1-6, with 7 bases identical to TRBD1. Germline V gene lookup returns CDR1 SGHDT and CDR2 YYEEEE. After removal of 5 bases from V and 4 bases from J, the junction contained 3 bases not matched to a gene. This CDR3 has 14 amino acids. DNA of the CDR3: TGTGCCAGCAGGGGGACAGAATATAATTCACCCCTCCACTTT. It yields the protein CASRGTEYNSPLHF.

This clonotype was recorded many times. The chain is built from TRBV18 and TRBJ1-1; D is undetermined. CDR3 size: 16 residues. Deletions cut 0 bases from V and 0 bases from J, with 11 bases between. Germline lookup yields CDR1 KGHSH and CDR2 LQKENI. CDR3 region: CASSPPSGPVNTEAFF. DNA of the CDR3: TGTGCCAGCTCACCACCGTCAGGACCGGTGAACACTGAAGCTTTCTTT.

The sample holds many counts of this clonotype. This chain links TRBV7-3 with TRBJ2-2; perhaps TRBD1 as D (5 bases). The germline V and J ends were trimmed by 2 bases and 0 bases, with 10 bases remaining between them. The CDR3 contains 16 residues. Germline CDR1 reads SGHTA; CDR2 reads FQGTGA. CDR3 DNA sequence: TGTGCCAGCAGCTTAGGTGGGGCAGCGAACACCGGGGAGCTGTTTTTT. Amino acids: CASSLGGAANTGELFF.

A few counts support this clonotype. V usage is TRBV3-1 and J usage is TRBJ1-1; D is unclear. Germline V gene lookup returns CDR1 LGHDT and CDR2 YNNKEL (reference sequence). This CDR3 comprises 13 residues. V shed 2 bases and J shed 2 bases, with 6 bases lying between them. CDR3 region: CASSQTLNTEAFF. The CDR3 bases are TGTGCCAGCAGCCAAACACTTAACACTGAAGCTTTCTTT. The variable domain in full, completed from reference TRBV3-1 and TRBJ1-1, reads DTAVSQTPKYLVTQMGNDKSIKCEQNLGHDTMYWYKQDSKKFLKIMFSYNNKELIINETVPNRFSPKSPDKAHLNLHINSLELGDSAVYFCASSQTLNTEAFFGQGTRLTVV.

The rearrangement joins TRBV29-1 to TRBJ2-3, with a weak D call TRBD2 (7 bases). Germline V gene lookup returns CDR1 SQVTM and CDR2 ANQGSEA. The V gene lost 0 bases and the J gene lost 4 bases, with 26 bases spanning the gap. The CDR3 extends over 19 amino acids. DNA of the CDR3: TGCAGCGTTGAAGACCAATATAAGCTAAGAGGGGGGGGACCAGATACGCAGTATTTT. Its translation is CSVEDQYKLRGGGPDTQYF.

The genes are TRBV25-1 and TRBJ2-7; no reliable D call. The CDR3 covers 17 residues. The germline V gene encodes CDR1 MGHDK and CDR2 SYGVNS. V lost 0 bases, J lost 0 bases, and 15 bases lay in between. The CDR3 here is CASSEYTRVPSSYEQYF. DNA of the CDR3: TGTGCCAGCAGTGAATACACCCGGGTTCCTAGCTCCTACGAGCAGTACTTC.